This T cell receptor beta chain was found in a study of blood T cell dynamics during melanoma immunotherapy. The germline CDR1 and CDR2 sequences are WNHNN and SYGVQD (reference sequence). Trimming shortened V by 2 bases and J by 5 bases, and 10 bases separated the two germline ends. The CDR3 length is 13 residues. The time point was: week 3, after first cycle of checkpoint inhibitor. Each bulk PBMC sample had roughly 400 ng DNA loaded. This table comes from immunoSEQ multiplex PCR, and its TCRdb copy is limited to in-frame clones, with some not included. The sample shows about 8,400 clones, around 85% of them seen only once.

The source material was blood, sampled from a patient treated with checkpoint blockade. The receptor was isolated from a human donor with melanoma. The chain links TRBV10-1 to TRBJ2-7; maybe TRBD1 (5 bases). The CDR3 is CASSERGGDEQYF. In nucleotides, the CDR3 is TGCGCCAGCAGTGAGAGGGGCGGAGACGAGCAGTACTTC.